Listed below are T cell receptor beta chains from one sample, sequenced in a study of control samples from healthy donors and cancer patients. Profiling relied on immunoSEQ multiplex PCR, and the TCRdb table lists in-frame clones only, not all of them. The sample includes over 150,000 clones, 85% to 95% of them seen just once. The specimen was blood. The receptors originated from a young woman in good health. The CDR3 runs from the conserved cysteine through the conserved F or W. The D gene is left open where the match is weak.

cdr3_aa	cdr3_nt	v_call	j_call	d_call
CASSSGQGNEKLFF	TGCGCCAGCAGCTCGGGACAGGGGAATGAAAAACTGTTTTTT	TRBV5-1	TRBJ1-4	TRBD1
CATPDRDGGYTF	TGTGCCACCCCGGACAGGGACGGGGGCTACACCTTC	TRBV28	TRBJ1-2	TRBD1
CASSHRDRGRNTIYF	TGTGCCAGCAGCCATAGGGACAGGGGTCGCAACACCATATATTTT	TRBV3-1/TRBV3-2	TRBJ1-3	TRBD1
CASSLRAGVGTDTQYF	TGTGCCAGCAGCTTACGAGCGGGAGTGGGGACAGATACGCAGTATTTT	TRBV11-2	TRBJ2-3	TRBD2
CASSLWTGRIYEQYF	TGTGCCAGCAGTTTATGGACAGGGAGGATCTACGAGCAGTACTTC	TRBV27	TRBJ2-7	TRBD1
CASSQSVRLTPSPRPLNEQFF	TGTGCCAGCAGCCAAAGCGTAAGACTAACCCCCTCCCCCCGCCCCTTGAATGAGCAGTTCTTC	TRBV4-2	TRBJ2-1	NA
CASSLSPAYNEQFF	TGTGCCAGCAGCTTATCTCCAGCCTACAATGAGCAGTTCTTC	TRBV7-2	TRBJ2-1	NA
CASSLRGQNNSPLHF	TGTGCCAGCAGCTTAAGGGGACAGAATAATTCACCCCTCCACTTT	TRBV7-2	TRBJ1-6	TRBD1
CASTYLPALRLSSSYNEQFF	TGTGCCAGCACCTACTTGCCCGCGCTCCGTTTATCAAGCTCCTACAATGAGCAGTTCTTC	TRBV28	TRBJ2-1	NA
CASSLIETGGNSPLHF	TGTGCCAGCAGCTTGATTGAGACAGGGGGTAATTCACCCCTCCACTTT	TRBV5-8	TRBJ1-6	TRBD1
CASSSRQGYNEQFF	TGTGCCAGCAGCTCCCGACAGGGATACAATGAGCAGTTCTTC	TRBV9	TRBJ2-1	TRBD1
CASSLAMGVETQYF	TGTGCCAGCAGCTTAGCGATGGGTGTAGAGACCCAGTACTTC	TRBV7-8	TRBJ2-5	NA
CSVEVSGRQGRGEQFF	TGCAGCGTTGAAGTTTCCGGTAGGCAGGGAAGGGGCGAGCAGTTCTTC	TRBV29-1	TRBJ2-1	NA
CAIRRAGNSPLHF	TGTGCCATCAGACGTGCGGGTAATTCACCCCTCCACTTT	TRBV10-3	TRBJ1-6	NA
CASSSGGTDTQYF	TGTGCCAGCAGTTCAGGGGGCACAGATACGCAGTATTTT	TRBV28	TRBJ2-3	NA
CASSQGWVKDTQYF	TGTGCCAGCAGCCAAGGATGGGTCAAAGATACGCAGTATTTT	TRBV3-1/TRBV3-2	TRBJ2-3	NA
CASSSRDRASYNSPLHF	TGTGCCAGCAGTTCCCGGGACAGGGCTTCCTATAATTCACCCCTCCACTTT	TRBV28	TRBJ1-6	TRBD1
CASSFGQGETQYF	TGTGCCAGCAGCTTCGGACAGGGAGAGACCCAGTACTTC	TRBV11-3	TRBJ2-5	TRBD1
CASSTLRGRGPYEQYF	TGTGCCAGCAGCACCCTTAGAGGGAGGGGCCCGTACGAGCAGTACTTC	TRBV11-2	TRBJ2-7	TRBD2
CASSPGTWTGRTGELFF	TGTGCCAGCAGCCCGGGAACCTGGACAGGACGGACCGGGGAGCTGTTTTTT	TRBV5-4	TRBJ2-2	TRBD1
CARGQKNTDTQYF	TGTGCCAGGGGACAGAAGAACACAGATACGCAGTATTTT	TRBV27	TRBJ2-3	TRBD1
CASSSQGDNEQFF	TGCGCCAGCAGCTCACAGGGGGACAATGAGCAGTTCTTC	TRBV5-1	TRBJ2-1	TRBD1
CASSGESTTGNYGYTF	TGTGCCAGCAGCGGAGAATCTACCACCGGGAACTATGGCTACACCTTC	TRBV7-9	TRBJ1-2	NA